Shown below are 29 T cell receptor beta chains from a single sample sequenced in a study of beta chain features in type 1 diabetes. Whole-study findings and limits: Shorter TCRB CDR3s, moderately but significantly so, marked every one of the four CD4+ subsets in Type 1 diabetes patients.

Expressed TCRB transcripts got sequenced, as all isolated RNA was reverse transcribed. Produced via immunoSEQ multiplex PCR; TCRdb's table is partial and in-frame only. Seen here are about 150,000 clones, approximately 8.7% observed once, and the top ten hold under 0.75%. Their antigens are not known. Sample: central memory CD4+ T cells from blood. Receptor source: a woman in her 30s with type 1 diabetes.

The rearrangement links TRBV7-3 to TRBJ2-1; TRBD2 matches 14 bases. The CDR3 covers 14 residues. The germline V gene encodes CDR1 SGHTA and CDR2 FQGTGA. The V and J ends lost 5 bases and 9 bases, in that order; junction bases with no gene match: 3. CDR3 sequence: CASSAGLAGAEQFF. The CDR3 region has the DNA TGTGCCAGCAGCGCGGGACTAGCGGGAGCTGAGCAGTTCTTC. Looking up the rest from reference TRBV7-3 and TRBJ2-1 gives the full variable domain: GAGVSQTPSNKVTEKGKYVELRCDPISGHTALYWYRQSLGQGPEFLIYFQGTGAADDSGLPNDRFFAVRPEGSVSTLKIQRTERGDSAVYLCASSAGLAGAEQFFGPGTRLTVL.

The CDR3 sequence: CASLTPGETEAFF. Here the CDR3 DNA reads TGTGCCAGCCTTACACCCGGGGAGACTGAAGCTTTCTTT. V and J are TRBV6-5 and TRBJ1-1; no firm D call. The germline V gene encodes CDR1 MNHEY and CDR2 SVGAGI. Between the trimmed V and J ends, which lost 8 bases and 5 bases, there was a span of 15 bases. The CDR3 covers 13 residues.

This clone was recorded a few times. V is TRBV7-2 and J is TRBJ2-5, with TRBD2 identical over 8 bases. V lost 4 bases, J lost 4 bases, and 11 bases stayed unmatched. Germline assignment: CDR1 SGHTA and CDR2 FQGNSA. This CDR3 comprises 16 residues. CDR3 residues: CASSSLAGGLGETQYF. For the CDR3, the DNA is TGTGCCAGCAGCTCCCTCGCGGGAGGATTGGGAGAGACCCAGTACTTC.

This clone has only a few counts. This chain links TRBV18 with TRBJ1-1; D is uncertain. CDR1 is KGHSH, CDR2 LQKENI, per germline. The CDR3 loop spans 14 amino acids. V was cut by 4 bases and J by 6 bases, with 15 bases left in between. CDR3 protein: CASSLADWRAEAFF. CDR3 nucleotide sequence: TGTGCCAGCTCACTCGCGGATTGGAGGGCTGAAGCTTTCTTT.

The sample holds a few counts of this clone. The chain carries TRBV29-1 and TRBJ1-1, with a tentative D call TRBD1 (5 bases). Germline V gives CDR1 SQVTM, CDR2 ANQGSEA. The CDR3 consists of 15 residues. V gave up 4 bases and J gave up 5 bases, with 20 bases separating them. The CDR3 spells CSVGSGVRDGTEAFF. The CDR3 DNA sequence: TGCAGCGTTGGCTCGGGGGTCAGAGACGGAACTGAAGCTTTCTTT.

A few counts support this clone. CDR3 coding DNA: TGTGCCAGTAGTAATTCGGGGTACGAGACCCAGTACTTC. It is translated as CASSNSGYETQYF. The chain uses TRBV19 and TRBJ2-5; D possibly corresponds to TRBD2 (5 bases). V dropped 4 bases and J dropped 5 bases, with 11 bases sitting between them. Germline assignment: CDR1 LNHDA and CDR2 SQIVND (reference sequence). The CDR3 spans 13 residues. The variable domain in full, with the rest retrieved from reference TRBV19 and TRBJ2-5, is DGGITQSPKYLFRKEGQNVTLSCEQNLNHDAMYWYRQDPGQGLRLIYYSQIVNDFQKGDIAEGYSVSREKKESFPLTVTSAQKNPTAFYLCASSNSGYETQYFGPGTRLLVL.

The table lists this clone with a few counts. V and J are TRBV9 and TRBJ1-3; no clear D. Germline V gene data show CDR1 as SGDLS and CDR2 as YYNGEE. V lost 3 bases and J 0 bases, leaving 10 bases between the germline ends. The CDR3 extends over 15 amino acids. The CDR3 nucleotides are TGTGCCAGCAGCGCTGATGACTTCTCTGGAAACACCATATATTTT. Translating it yields CASSADDFSGNTIYF.

This clone was found a few times. This chain links TRBV30 with TRBJ1-4; tentative D call: TRBD1 (6 bases). The CDR3 is 14 residues long. V lost 2 bases and J 5 bases, leaving 12 bases between the germline ends. CDR1 is GTSNPN and CDR2 is SVGIG in the germline V gene (reference sequence). The CDR3 spells CAWSQDRLNEKLFF. The CDR3 bases are TGTGCCTGGAGTCAAGACAGGTTAAATGAAAAACTGTTTTTT.

Notes on this clone: A junction boundary mismatches the germline segment, possibly from a read error. The rearrangement uses TRBV7-6 and TRBJ2-7, with 10 bases fitting TRBD2. The CDR3 extends over 17 amino acids. Germline V gene lookup returns CDR1 SGHVS and CDR2 FNYEAQ. The CDR3 spells CASSSTFLAGVQGVANF. The CDR3 bases are TGTGCCAGCAGCTCGACCTTTCTAGCGGGAGTTCAAGGGGTAGCCAACTTC.

In this sample, this clone turned up a few times. The chain has TRBV6-5 and TRBJ2-3, with 8 bases matching TRBD2. The V gene end was trimmed by 7 bases and the J gene end by 4 bases; junction bases not matched to a gene: 10. The CDR3 length is 15 residues. Germline V gene lookup returns CDR1 MNHEY and CDR2 SVGAGI. In DNA form, the CDR3 reads TGTGCCAGCACTCCTATCAGCGGGAGTCCAGATACGCAGTATTTT. Residues: CASTPISGSPDTQYF.

This clone was seen only once. CDR3 bases: TGTGCCAGCAGTAGGGACAGGTCGACTACTGAAGCTTTCTTT. Its protein product is CASSRDRSTTEAFF. This chain uses TRBV27 with TRBJ1-1; 8 positions match TRBD1. Unmatched junction bases numbered 7, after V lost 5 bases and J lost 5 bases. Germline-derived CDR1 and CDR2 are MNHEY and SMNVEV (reference sequence). The CDR3 is made up of 14 amino acids.

This chain joins TRBV27 and TRBJ2-6; no clear D gene. Germline CDR1 is MNHEY and CDR2 is SMNVEV (reference sequence). V shed 4 bases and J shed 0 bases, with 7 bases lying between them. The CDR3 is made up of 15 amino acids. Here the CDR3 DNA reads TGTGCCAGCAGTTCCCCGTCCTCTGGGGCCAACGTCCTGACTTTC. Residues: CASSSPSSGANVLTF.

In its sample, this clone was seen a few times. This chain links TRBV30 with TRBJ1-1; D call uncertain. CDR3 length equals 12 residues. V lost 7 bases, J lost 8 bases, and 17 bases lay in between. Per germline, CDR1 GTSNPN and CDR2 SVGIG (reference sequence). CDR3 DNA sequence: TGTGCCTCCGGTCGGGATTTCCTCGAAGCTTTCTTT. The encoded protein is CASGRDFLEAFF.

The chain couples TRBV14 to TRBJ2-7, with no clear D. V was shortened by 2 bases and J by 3 bases, with 17 bases between the two germline ends. CDR1 and CDR2 from the germline V gene are SGHDN and FVKESK. The CDR3 runs to 16 residues. Here the CDR3 reads CASSQIPIVRNYEQYF. The CDR3 nucleotides read TGTGCCAGCAGCCAAATCCCCATCGTCAGGAACTACGAGCAGTACTTC.

J is TRBJ2-7 and V is TRBV27; perhaps TRBD2 as D (6 bases). The CDR3 has 14 residues. From germline, CDR1 is MNHEY and CDR2 SMNVEV (reference sequence). Trimming pared 4 bases from V and 6 bases from J, leaving 16 bases between. The CDR3 coding sequence is TGTGCCAGCAGTTCCACTAGCATTGGCCGCGAGCAGTACTTC. This translates into CASSSTSIGREQYF.

The chain couples TRBV28 to TRBJ1-2; 7 positions agree with TRBD1. The ends lost 5 bases at V and 1 base at J; junction bases unmatched: 7. The CDR3 is 15 amino acids. The V gene's germline CDR1 is MDHEN and CDR2 SYDVKM. CDR3 bases: TGTGCCAGCAGTCGTCCGGGACAGAATAACTATGGCTACACCTTC. Protein product: CASSRPGQNNYGYTF.

A few counts support this clone. The rearrangement joins TRBV29-1 to TRBJ2-5; 10 bases are a match to TRBD1. Germline V gene lookup returns CDR1 SQVTM and CDR2 ANQGSEA. The CDR3 totals 13 residues. V lost 4 bases and J lost 11; bases outside the gene matches: 10. The CDR3 DNA reads as TGCAGCGTTGGGGGACAGGGGTCGGGGGAGCAGTACTTC. Its translation: CSVGGQGSGEQYF.

The rearrangement joins TRBV28 to TRBJ1-2, with no clear D. Germline-derived CDR1 and CDR2 are MDHEN and SYDVKM. Trimming removed 11 bases from V and 4 bases from J, with 17 bases in between. The CDR3 has 13 residues. This CDR3 is CAAARGTAYGYTF. The CDR3 DNA follows: TGTGCCGCTGCTCGGGGAACAGCCTATGGCTACACCTTC.

This clone was counted between two and nine times. V is TRBV30 and J is TRBJ2-1; 11 nucleotides align to TRBD2. Germline V gene data show CDR1 as GTSNPN and CDR2 as SVGIG (reference sequence). The trim removed 7 bases at V and 12 bases at J, leaving 11 bases unmatched. The CDR3 sequence is 13 residues long. This chain's CDR3 is CAFRTSGSQMQFF. CDR3 in DNA: TGTGCCTTCCGGACTAGCGGGTCCCAAATGCAGTTCTTC.

The V gene is TRBV11-2, the J gene TRBJ2-1, with D possibly TRBD2 on 6 matching bases. V was clipped by 7 bases and J by 1 base, with 14 bases between them. Germline V gene lookup returns CDR1 SGHAT and CDR2 FQNNGV. The CDR3 is 15 residues long. CDR3 amino acids: CASTREKGSYNEQFF. CDR3 DNA sequence: TGTGCCAGCACTCGGGAGAAAGGATCCTACAATGAGCAGTTCTTC.

This clone was seen more than once but under ten times. The V and J genes are TRBV7-8 and TRBJ2-1, with 8 bases aligning to TRBD1. Looked up from germline, CDR1 is SGHVS and CDR2 is FQNEAQ. Losses at the gene ends were 6 bases for V and 7 bases for J; bases not matched to a gene: 11. The CDR3 covers 15 residues. The DNA for the CDR3 is TGTGCCAGCAGGGAACTTCCGGGACAGGAGAATGAGCAGTTCTTC. Residues: CASRELPGQENEQFF.

The chain recombines TRBV5-1 with TRBJ1-2, with a possible D match to TRBD1 (5 bases). Germline lookup yields CDR1 SGHRS and CDR2 YFSETQ. The CDR3 contains 15 residues. Trimming cost V 0 bases and J 4 bases, with 13 bases left between them. The CDR3 spells CASSLANQGLYGYTF. CDR3 coding DNA: TGCGCCAGCAGCTTGGCCAACCAGGGCCTCTATGGCTACACCTTC.

The sample holds a few counts of this clone. The chain carries TRBV28 and TRBJ2-7; TRBD1 agrees at 7 bases. Germline V gene sequence: CDR1 MDHEN, CDR2 SYDVKM. The V gene end was trimmed by 6 bases and the J gene end by 4 bases; junction bases not matched to a gene: 6. The CDR3 totals 13 residues. DNA of the CDR3: TGTGCCAGCAGAGAGACAGGGTGGTACGAGCAGTACTTC. It translates to CASRETGWYEQYF.

This clone was observed a few times. V gene TRBV11-1 combines with J gene TRBJ2-1, with 13 nucleotides matching TRBD2. The V gene's germline CDR1 is SGHAT and CDR2 FQDESV (reference sequence). The CDR3 is 16 residues long. V shed 4 bases and J 3 bases; nucleotides not matched to a gene: 3. The CDR3 nucleotides read TGTGCCAGCAGCTACGGACTAGCGGGAGTCTACAATGAGCAGTTCTTC. This sequence encodes CASSYGLAGVYNEQFF.

The V and J genes are TRBV18 and TRBJ1-5; weak D call: TRBD1 (6 bases). Looked up from germline, CDR1 is KGHSH and CDR2 is LQKENI. There are 15 residues in the CDR3. The V gene lost 5 bases and the J gene lost 4 bases, with 15 bases spanning the gap. CDR3 coding DNA: TGTGCCAGCTCATTCAGTCAGGGGCGGAATCAGCCCCAGCATTTT. Amino acids: CASSFSQGRNQPQHF. Based on the CDR3 plus reference TRBV18 and TRBJ1-5, the full variable domain is NAGVMQNPRHLVRRRGQEARLRCSPMKGHSHVYWYRQLPEEGLKFMVYLQKENIIDESGMPKERFSAEFPKEGPSILRIQQVVRGDSAAYFCASSFSQGRNQPQHFGDGTRLSIL.

V and J are TRBV27 and TRBJ1-2, with 12 bases that match TRBD1. The CDR3 consists of 15 residues. Germline-derived CDR1 and CDR2 are MNHEY and SMNVEV (reference sequence). The V segment lost 5 bases and the J segment 8 bases; nucleotides outside the gene matches: 9. CDR3 loop: CASSPGQGAQKGYTF. In nucleotides, the CDR3 is TGTGCCAGCAGTCCGGGACAGGGGGCGCAGAAAGGCTACACCTTC.

In this sample, this clone turned up a few times. This rearrangement joins TRBV27 to TRBJ2-7, with 8 bases lining up with TRBD1. The CDR3 consists of 16 residues. Per the germline V gene, CDR1 is MNHEY and CDR2 is SMNVEV (reference sequence). Trimming removed 4 bases from V and 4 bases from J; junction bases left unmatched: 12. The CDR3 coding sequence is TGTGCCAGCAGTTCTAGGTTGAGGACAGGGTTATACGAGCAGTACTTC. It translates to CASSSRLRTGLYEQYF.

V and J are TRBV25-1 and TRBJ2-7; 10 bases are a match to TRBD1. The CDR3 contains 16 residues. The V gene end was trimmed by 5 bases and the J gene end by 0 bases; junction bases not matched to a gene: 7. The germline gives CDR1 MGHDK, CDR2 SYGVNS. CDR3 region: CASSPLRTGGSYEQYF. CDR3 DNA sequence: TGTGCCAGCAGTCCCTTGCGGACAGGGGGCTCCTACGAGCAGTACTTC.

This clone has a handful of counts. The chain uses TRBV5-1 and TRBJ2-3; 8 bases are shared with TRBD1. V lost 4 bases to trimming and J lost 1 base; unmatched junction nucleotides: 5. Germline V gene lookup returns CDR1 SGHRS and CDR2 YFSETQ. This CDR3 is 15 amino acids long. The chain's CDR3 is CASSVTGEGTDTQYF. The CDR3 DNA reads TGCGCCAGCAGCGTGACAGGGGAGGGCACAGATACGCAGTATTTT.